These 15 T cell receptor beta chains originate from one sample sequenced in a study of CD8 T cells in ankylosing spondylitis. Whole-study findings and limits: Ankylosing spondylitis blood seemed to carry a telltale TCR beta motif made of several highly homologous variants.

One entry per CDR3 protein, called by TCRdb with MiXCR from the 5' RACE reads. The sample lists a few hundred thousand distinct CDR3 sequences, roughly 13% occurring once. Their antigens remain unidentified. Sequenced sample: blood, either unsorted or a sorted T cell fraction (not recorded which). The receptors come from a male donor with ankylosing spondylitis.

V gene TRBV6-1 combines with J gene TRBJ2-7; TRBD2 matches at 9 bases. The junction had 12 bases not matched to a gene; V was cut back by 6 bases and J by 9 bases. This CDR3 is built from 14 residues. Germline-derived CDR1 and CDR2 are MNHNS and SASEGT. The chain's CDR3 is CASRAGTSSSAQYV. In nucleotides, the CDR3 is TGTGCCAGCAGAGCCGGGACTAGCAGCTCCGCGCAGTACGTC.

This clonotype was recorded many times. The J gene is TRBJ2-2, the V gene TRBV5-5; 13 bases fit TRBD2. V was clipped by 0 bases and J by 0 bases; unmatched bases: 2. The germline V gene encodes CDR1 SGHKS and CDR2 YYEKEE (reference sequence). This CDR3 has 18 amino acids. CDR3 sequence: CASSLGLAGGPNTGELFF. CDR3 DNA sequence: TGTGCCAGCAGCTTGGGACTAGCGGGAGGCCCGAACACCGGGGAGCTGTTTTTT.

A few counts support this clonotype. This rearrangement joins TRBV20-1 to TRBJ1-5; TRBD1 might be the D (5 bases). Trimming took off 0 bases at V and 2 bases at J, with 11 bases between the two ends. The CDR3 covers 15 residues. The germline CDR1 and CDR2 sequences are DFQATT and SNEGSKA (reference sequence). The CDR3 is CSARDKGNGNQPQHF. The CDR3 nucleotides read TGCAGTGCTAGAGATAAGGGGAACGGCAATCAGCCCCAGCATTTT.

V usage is TRBV18 and J usage is TRBJ2-2; D is uncertain. Germline V gene data show CDR1 as KGHSH and CDR2 as LQKENI. V was cut by 1 base and J by 7 bases, with 10 bases left in between. CDR3 length: 14 amino acids. The CDR3 bases are TGTGCCAGCTCACCACAAGGAACTGGCGGGGAGCTGTTTTTT. It encodes CASSPQGTGGELFF.

In its sample, this clonotype was seen many times. The chain employs TRBV12-3 or TRBV12-4 and TRBJ1-2; D is unresolved. Trimming shortened V by 10 bases and J by 2 bases, and 14 bases separated the two germline ends. The CDR3 length is 13 residues. CDR3 sequence reads: CATSKLLNYGYTF. The CDR3 nucleotides read TGTGCCACGAGTAAACTTCTAAACTATGGCTACACCTTC.

This clonotype has a handful of counts. The V gene is TRBV13, the J gene TRBJ2-1; D gene ambiguous. Germline CDR1 PRHDT, CDR2 FYEKMQ (reference sequence). CDR3 size: 17 residues. The V end lost 5 bases, the J end lost 6 bases, and 23 bases lay between the germline ends. CDR3 DNA: TGTGCCAGCAGCCCCACGGCGAGGCCGGGCGTAGGCAATGAGCAGTTCTTC. Its protein product is CASSPTARPGVGNEQFF.

This chain links TRBV20-1 with TRBJ1-5; 9 bases agree with TRBD1. CDR3 length: 14 amino acids. Trimming cost V 4 bases and J 2 bases; bases outside gene matches: 3. CDR1 DFQATT and CDR2 SNEGSKA come from the germline V gene (reference sequence). DNA of the CDR3: TGCAGTGCTAACAGGGGGCATGGCAATCAGCCCCAGCATTTT. It codes for CSANRGHGNQPQHF.

The V and J genes are TRBV2 and TRBJ2-5; no clear D gene. The CDR3 covers 13 residues. V lost 8 bases and J 2 bases, leaving 12 bases between the germline ends. Germline assignment: CDR1 SNHLY and CDR2 FYNNEI. DNA of the CDR3: TGTGCCAGCGGTAAAGAGAGGCAAGAGACCCAGTACTTC. As protein: CASGKERQETQYF.

This clonotype was seen at least ten times. The rearrangement uses TRBV29-1 and TRBJ1-4, with D possibly being TRBD1 (5 bases). Germline V gene sequence: CDR1 SQVTM, CDR2 ANQGSEA. CDR3 length: 14 residues. Trimming shortened V by 4 bases and J by 2 bases, and 11 bases separated the two germline ends. CDR3 nucleotide sequence: TGCAGCGTTGTGGGGGAAATGACTAATGAAAAACTGTTTTTT. It codes for CSVVGEMTNEKLFF.

This clonotype was picked up a small number of times. The chain is built from TRBV12-3 or TRBV12-4 and TRBJ1-4, with D maybe TRBD1 (5 bases). CDR3 length: 15 amino acids. V lost 6 bases to trimming and J lost 10 bases, with 21 bases between them. The CDR3 here is CASRKTGTNRVKLFF. The DNA for the CDR3 is TGTGCCAGCAGAAAAACCGGGACGAATAGGGTAAAACTGTTTTTT.

Many counts were recorded for this clonotype. In DNA, the CDR3 is TGCAGCGCTCTGGATGGGAGCGGAGCTTTCTTT. Translated, it gives CSALDGSGAFF. This chain joins TRBV29-1 and TRBJ1-1; D uncertain. Per germline, CDR1 SQVTM and CDR2 ANQGSEA. V was clipped by 7 bases and J by 10 bases, with 16 bases between them. The CDR3 sequence is 11 residues long.

The CDR3 region is CASSFRTSSYEQYF. In DNA, the CDR3 is TGTGCCAGCAGCTTCAGGACCAGCTCCTACGAGCAGTACTTC. The chain has TRBV13 and TRBJ2-7, with no clear D. From germline, CDR1 is PRHDT and CDR2 FYEKMQ (reference sequence). This CDR3 comprises 14 residues. V lost 3 bases, J lost 0 bases, and 9 bases lay in between.

Comments on this clonotype: The junction departs from germline at one end; a sequencing error may be responsible. This chain joins TRBV12-3 or TRBV12-4 and TRBJ2-3; D unresolved. The CDR3 covers 14 residues. CDR3 DNA sequence: TGTGCCAGCAGTATAGCCGGTGGTCCAGATACGCAGTATTTT. It yields the protein CASSIAGGPDTQYF.

This clonotype was counted ten times or more. The chain has TRBV15 and TRBJ2-7; D may match TRBD1 or TRBD2 (5 bases each). The germline V gene has CDR1 LNHNV and CDR2 YYDKDF (reference sequence). CDR3 length: 13 amino acids. The V and J ends lost 2 bases and 5 bases respectively, with 10 bases between them. The CDR3 spells CATSRQGANEQYV. The CDR3 nucleotides read TGTGCCACCAGCAGACAGGGAGCTAACGAGCAGTACGTC.

This clonotype was found a few times. The V call is TRBV7-9, the J call TRBJ2-3, with D unresolved. CDR1 and CDR2 (germline): SEHNR, FQNEAQ (reference sequence). Trimming left V 3 bases short and J 2 bases short, with 6 bases between. The CDR3 extends over 13 amino acids. Here the CDR3 DNA reads TGTGCCAGCAGCTTCGCGACCACAGATACGCAGTATTTT. It specifies CASSFATTDTQYF.